This is a list of T cell receptor beta chains from one sample in a study of patients and donors after allogeneic stem cell transplantation. TCRdb reprocessed the RT-PCR reads via MiXCR and lists one record per CDR3 protein. This sample yields hundreds of thousands of distinct CDR3 sequences, of which approximately 16% are seen a single time; just over 7% belongs to the top ten. The sequencing sample was made of blood, either unsorted or a sorted T cell fraction (not recorded which). Receptors were obtained from a human donor who was either an allogeneic HSCT recipient or a stem cell or donor lymphocyte infusion donor (not recorded which). It is not recorded whose cells these are; they may come from a transplant donor. CDR3s include the opening cysteine and the closing phenylalanine or tryptophan.

TRBV6-2/TRBV6-3,15,TRBJ2-7,CASSYKGERRYEQYF
TRBV6-2/TRBV6-3,17,TRBJ2-5,CASSPSPHRVGSETQYF
TRBV6-5,9,TRBJ1-1,CLGGTEAFF
TRBV14,15,TRBJ1-2,CASSQIGTHNYGYTF
TRBV3-1,16,TRBJ1-3,CASSQRPQWGRNTIYF
TRBV12-3/TRBV12-4,13,TRBJ2-7,CASSRFSSYEQYF
TRBV20-1,12,TRBJ2-1,CSARGRGPGQFF
TRBV4-1,16,TRBJ2-7,CASSQDDREIGYEQYF
TRBV24-1,16,TRBJ1-5,CATSDSWDTVGQPQHF
TRBV20-1,17,TRBJ1-5,CSARPSPHGMGYQPQHF
TRBV7-2,15,TRBJ2-7,CASSSGTAIVYEQYF
TRBV10-3,15,TRBJ2-1,CATGGMGADYNEQFF
TRBV20-1,14,TRBJ2-3,CSANLAGGPVTQYF
TRBV20-1,14,TRBJ2-7,CSASGRTNSYEQYF
TRBV29-1,10,TRBJ2-7,CSVGPDEQYF
TRBV5-1,15,TRBJ1-5,CASSLVSGGNQPQHF
TRBV11-2,18,TRBJ2-1,CASSLGARLAGAYNEQFF
TRBV30,17,TRBJ2-2,CAWSVLGSGSKTGELFF
TRBV24-1,12,TRBJ1-2,CATAGPNYGYTF
TRBV5-1,17,TRBJ2-1,CASSYHLAGGLNNEQFF
TRBV20-1,13,TRBJ2-2,CSARPPGTGELFF
TRBV27,16,TRBJ1-5,CASSLVHTGSGQPQHF
TRBV5-1,16,TRBJ1-2,CASSLAGRTEVYGYTF
TRBV3-1,14,TRBJ1-2,CASSRRDGNYGYTF
TRBV3-1,18,TRBJ2-3,CASSQSAPTSGRTDTQYF
TRBV28,15,TRBJ2-7,CATLNRDLIRHEQYF
TRBV3-1,14,TRBJ1-5,CASSPGTQNQPQHF
TRBV5-1,14,TRBJ2-3,CASSLGTEPDTQYF
TRBV19,16,TRBJ2-7,CASSTPGGLAVYEQYF
TRBV19,15,TRBJ2-2,CASSLLAGGRGELFF
TRBV5-1,11,TRBJ2-1,CASSLGYEQFF
TRBV12-3/TRBV12-4,16,TRBJ2-7,CASSFRIGGQGTSQYF
TRBV5-1,16,TRBJ2-1,CASSATLAGVVDEQFF
TRBV13,14,TRBJ2-7,CASSSGTSHYEQYF
TRBV5-1,15,TRBJ2-3,CASSLERSRTDTQYF
TRBV5-1,16,TRBJ2-5,CASSVTAGLAGETQYF
TRBV12-3/TRBV12-4,14,TRBJ1-2,CASSSSGTGKGYTF
TRBV6-2/TRBV6-3,17,TRBJ2-1,CASSRPGLARRDNEQFF
TRBV29-1,13,TRBJ2-4,CSVEGSAKNIQYF
TRBV5-1,14,TRBJ2-1,CASSPGQGRDEQFF
TRBV3-1,15,TRBJ2-1,CASSQGTSGILEQFF
TRBV24-1,15,TRBJ2-5,CATSDPRGVKETQYF
TRBV20-1,10,TRBJ1-4,CSASFEKLFF
TRBV4-3,14,TRBJ2-1,CASGHGGAYNEQFF
TRBV20-1,16,TRBJ2-1,CSARVVGLAGYNEQFF
TRBV24-1,14,TRBJ2-1,CATSQRGGDNEQFF
TRBV3-1,16,TRBJ2-2,CASSQEGLARTGELFF
TRBV5-1,13,TRBJ1-2,CASSTGSPYGYTF
TRBV4-3,15,TRBJ2-1,CASSQGSNRGYEQFF
TRBV2,16,TRBJ1-4,CASNPPDRSTNEKLFF
TRBV6-1,14,TRBJ2-5,CASSAHRGGETQYF
TRBV6-1,16,TRBJ1-1,CASSDLGGWLGTEAFF
TRBV7-3,16,TRBJ2-3,CASSLGLAGPTDTQYF
TRBV27,16,TRBJ1-6,CASSPLRTGRNSPLHF